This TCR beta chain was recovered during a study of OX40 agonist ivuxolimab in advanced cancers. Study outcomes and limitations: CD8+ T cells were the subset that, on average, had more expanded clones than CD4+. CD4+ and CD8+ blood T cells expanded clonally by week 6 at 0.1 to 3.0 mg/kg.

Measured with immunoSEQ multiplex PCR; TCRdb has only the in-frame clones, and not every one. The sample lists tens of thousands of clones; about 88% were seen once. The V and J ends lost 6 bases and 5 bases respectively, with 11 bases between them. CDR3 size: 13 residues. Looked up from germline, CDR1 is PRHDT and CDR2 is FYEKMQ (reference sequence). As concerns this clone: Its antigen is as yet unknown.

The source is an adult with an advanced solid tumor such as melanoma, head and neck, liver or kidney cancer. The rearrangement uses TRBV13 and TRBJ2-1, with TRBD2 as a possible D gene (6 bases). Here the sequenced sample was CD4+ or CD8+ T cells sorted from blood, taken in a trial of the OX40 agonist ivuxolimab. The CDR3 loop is CASRRDVHNEQFF. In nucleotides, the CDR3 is TGTGCCAGCAGGCGGGACGTCCACAATGAGCAGTTCTTC.